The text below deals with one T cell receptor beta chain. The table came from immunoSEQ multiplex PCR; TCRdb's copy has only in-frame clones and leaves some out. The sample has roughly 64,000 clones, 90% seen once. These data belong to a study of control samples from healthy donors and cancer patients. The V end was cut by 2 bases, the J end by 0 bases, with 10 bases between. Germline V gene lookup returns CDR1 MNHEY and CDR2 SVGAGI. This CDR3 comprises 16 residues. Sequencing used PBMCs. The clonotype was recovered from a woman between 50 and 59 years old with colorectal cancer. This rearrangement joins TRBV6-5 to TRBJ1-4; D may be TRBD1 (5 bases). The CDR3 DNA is TGTGCCAGCAGTTACGGGACCTCCACAACTAATGAAAAACTGTTTTTT. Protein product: CASSYGTSTTNEKLFF.